This T cell receptor (beta chain) was obtained from a study of CD8 T cells in Susac syndrome (dated 2019 in TCRdb). In the study overall: Among the Susac syndrome patients who were sequenced, clinically active disease was present in six and clinical remission was observed in fewer than 10. Repertoire sequencing was used to test whether CD8+ T cell activation and differentiation in Susac syndrome was antigen driven. At blood withdrawal, Susac syndrome patients were either therapy-naive, taking corticosteroids (in some cases with IVIg as well), or taking IVIg alone. Points the paper makes about the study in general: The number of individuals in the TCR sequencing and HLA analysis was recognized as being relatively small. In patients with Susac syndrome, the CD4+ T cell repertoire showed no detectable clonal expansion.

Peripheral blood CD8+ and CD4+ T cells from healthy donors, Susac syndrome patients and multiple sclerosis patients were profiled using high-throughput TCR beta sequencing. The Susac syndrome patients fulfilled recently defined diagnostic criteria for definite or probable disease. Bulk CD8+ and CD4+ T cells were purified magnetically by negative isolation, whereas CD8+ TEMRA cells were enriched by FACS. Blood was collected in EDTA tubes and processed within 24 hours, with PBMCs isolated through density gradient centrifugation. PBMCs destined for TCR sequencing were cryopreserved in liquid nitrogen and later thawed in a 37 °C water bath. Purity of sorted or isolated CD4+, CD8+ and CD8+ TEMRA cells was at least 90%. On this clonotype: Its antigen is currently not known. No per-base quality is available; no much larger clone lies one base away.

RNA was extracted using the RNeasy kit, and 0.5 to 1 microgram was reverse transcribed with random hexamers. The immunoSEQ multiplex PCR assay, which covers 54 Vbeta and 13 Jbeta segments, was used to amplify TCR beta CDR3 regions. Bias from PCR amplification was corrected by using a synthetic template baseline for primer optimization and for computational correction. The study's own analysis went as follows. Reads were annotated to V, D and J genes per IMGT and analyzed with immunoSEQ Analyzer, keeping only productive sequences. To calculate clonality, Shannon entropy was normalized by log2 of the number of productive unique sequences and then subtracted from one. For each patient and control, public and private clones were evaluated within the 100 most prevalent clones. Clones were defined as Susac-specific if absent from the healthy and MS cohorts, from under 1,200 published viral clones and from other ImmuneACCESS disease sequences. TCRdb passed the public sequencing reads through fastp at Q25 and MiXCR, retaining productive beta sequences. Rows are combined by CDR3 protein, so each entry shows the most common genes and DNA. The authors' filters were not applied to this entry. For this sample the table gives some 150,000 distinct CDR3 sequences, of which around 96% were detected only once. The top ten clonotypes cover 0.15% to 0.2% of the sample.

Source material: CD4+ T cells from PBMCs. This receptor was obtained from a human donor with Susac syndrome.

The CDR3: CATSDPRGDTQYF. The nucleotides read TGTGCCACCAGTGATCCCCGTGGAGATACGCAGTATTTT. This chain joins TRBV24-1 to TRBJ2-3, with the D gene not clear enough to name. In the germline V gene, CDR1 corresponds to KGHDR and CDR2 to SFDVKD. At the junction V is shortened by 3 bases and J by 5 bases, with 8 bases in between. The CDR3 sequence holds 13 residues, the cysteine and phenylalanine included. This entry keeps only the CDR3 DNA: 39 bases, framed from base 1.